The clone carrying this T cell receptor beta chain was counted only a few times. What it binds is unknown. This specimen comes from a study of T cells in lung cancer brain metastases. Overall study context: Median interval between primary and brain metastasis samples was 300 to 450 days.

Overall study results and limits: DNA fragmentation in FFPE samples may have prevented full retrieval of the infiltrating T cell repertoire. Paired lesions shared few clones; most were lesion-specific (mean Morisita approximately 0.22).

Repertoires were generated with immunoSEQ multiplex PCR, while TCRdb's copy carries only in-frame clones and drops some. This sample has 4,800 or so clones; 80% to 90% occur once, and the top ten carry 2% to 2.5%. Sequencing input: tumor tissue from the primary lung tumor. This receptor was obtained from a man aged 50 to 60 with non-small cell lung cancer.

This chain's CDR3 is CASTGLAGGRDTQYF. CDR3 nucleotide sequence: TGTGCCAGCACGGGACTAGCGGGGGGGCGGGATACGCAGTATTTT. The chain uses TRBV6-1 and TRBJ2-3; 16 bases align to TRBD2. J was trimmed by 6 bases and V by 7 bases; bases with no gene match: 4. From germline, CDR1 is MNHNS and CDR2 SASEGT. The CDR3 consists of 15 residues.